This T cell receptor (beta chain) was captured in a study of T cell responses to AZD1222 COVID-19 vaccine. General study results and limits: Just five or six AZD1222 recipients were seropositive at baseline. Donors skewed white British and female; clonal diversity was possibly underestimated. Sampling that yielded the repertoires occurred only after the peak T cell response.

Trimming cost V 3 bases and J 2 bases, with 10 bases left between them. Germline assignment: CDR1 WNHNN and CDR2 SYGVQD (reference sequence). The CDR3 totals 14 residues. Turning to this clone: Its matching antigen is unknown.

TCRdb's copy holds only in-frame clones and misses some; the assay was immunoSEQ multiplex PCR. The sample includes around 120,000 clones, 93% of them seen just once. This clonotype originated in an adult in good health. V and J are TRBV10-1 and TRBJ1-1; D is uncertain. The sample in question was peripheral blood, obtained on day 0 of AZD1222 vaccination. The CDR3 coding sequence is TGCGCCAGCAGTGACCACCGGGATAACACTGAAGCTTTCTTT. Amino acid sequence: CASSDHRDNTEAFF.